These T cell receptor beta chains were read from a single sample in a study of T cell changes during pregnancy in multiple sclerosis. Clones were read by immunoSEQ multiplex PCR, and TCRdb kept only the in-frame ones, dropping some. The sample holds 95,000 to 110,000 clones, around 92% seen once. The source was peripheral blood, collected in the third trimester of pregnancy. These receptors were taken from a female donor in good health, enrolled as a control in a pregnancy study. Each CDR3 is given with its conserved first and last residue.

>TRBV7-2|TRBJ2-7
CASSVGQGLGEQYF
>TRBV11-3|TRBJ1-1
CASSPGRNTEAFF
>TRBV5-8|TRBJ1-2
CASSYMDSIYGYTF
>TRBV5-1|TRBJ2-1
CASSATGMGNEQFF
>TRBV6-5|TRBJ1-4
CASSPGQGFRKLFF
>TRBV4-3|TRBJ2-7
CASSQTTGIHEQYF
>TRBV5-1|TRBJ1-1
CASSLNQGATPEAFF
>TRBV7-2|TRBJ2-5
CASSLAPGLEIQETQYF
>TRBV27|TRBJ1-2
CASSLSSPGLPTLANYGYTF
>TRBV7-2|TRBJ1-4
CASSPNRAEKLFF
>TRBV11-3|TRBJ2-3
CASSPGQATDTQYF
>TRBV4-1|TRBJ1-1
CASSPRENTEAFF
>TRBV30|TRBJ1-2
CAWTSSANYGYTF
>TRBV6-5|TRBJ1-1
CASSSLTGTLNTEAFF
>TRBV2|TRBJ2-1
CASSALSGEQFF
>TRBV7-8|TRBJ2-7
CASSLEILTGTPAEQYF
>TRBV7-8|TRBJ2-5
CASSRAVQGFRETQYF
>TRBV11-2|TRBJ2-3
CASRGGQDYTDTQYF
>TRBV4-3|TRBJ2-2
CASSQALAGAPSGELFF
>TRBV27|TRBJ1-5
CASRSLGGGNQPQHF
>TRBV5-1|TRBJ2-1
CASSPDRAKQFF
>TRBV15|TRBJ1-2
CATSRDKAGENYGYTF